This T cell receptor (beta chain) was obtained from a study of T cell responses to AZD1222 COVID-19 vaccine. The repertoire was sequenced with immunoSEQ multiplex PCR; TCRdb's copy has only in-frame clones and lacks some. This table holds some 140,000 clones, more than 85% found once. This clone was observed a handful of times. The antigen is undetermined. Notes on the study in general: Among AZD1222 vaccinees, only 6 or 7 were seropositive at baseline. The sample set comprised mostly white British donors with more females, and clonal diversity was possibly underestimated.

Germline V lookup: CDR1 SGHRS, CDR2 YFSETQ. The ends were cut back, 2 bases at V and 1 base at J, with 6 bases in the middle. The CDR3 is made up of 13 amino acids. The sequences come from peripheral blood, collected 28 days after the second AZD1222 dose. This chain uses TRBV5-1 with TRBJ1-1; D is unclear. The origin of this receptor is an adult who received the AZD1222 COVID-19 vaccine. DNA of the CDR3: TGCGCCAGCAGCTTCGATCCGAACACTGAAGCTTTCTTT. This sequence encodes CASSFDPNTEAFF. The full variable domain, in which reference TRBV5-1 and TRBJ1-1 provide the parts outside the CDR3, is KAGVTQTPRYLIKTRGQQVTLSCSPISGHRSVSWYQQTPGQGLQFLFEYFSETQRNKGNFPGRFSGRQFSNSRSEMNVSTLELGDSALYLCASSFDPNTEAFFGQGTRLTVV.